These T cell receptor beta chains were read from a single sample in a study of cytomegalovirus exposure and HLA in healthy donors. The assay was immunoSEQ multiplex PCR, and TCRdb's table has in-frame clones only and misses some. This table has tens of thousands of clones, about four fifths appearing once. The material sequenced was PBMCs. The receptors come from a male donor in good health and CMV-seropositive. CDR3s include the opening cysteine and the closing phenylalanine or tryptophan. Fields, in order: D gene, V gene, J gene, clone size, CDR3 length, CDR3 protein, CDR3 DNA. The D gene is left open where the match is weak. Clone size is not always given. Where it is, it says once, few, many or a class for expanded clones.

-	TRBV7-3	TRBJ2-1	-	13	CASSLDYLNEQFF	TGTGCCAGCAGCTTGGACTATCTCAATGAGCAGTTCTTC
TRBD1	TRBV18	TRBJ1-6	-	15	CASSPRDRAASPLHF	TGTGCCAGCTCACCACGGGACAGGGCGGCCTCACCCCTCCACTTT
TRBD2	TRBV19	TRBJ2-1	-	15	CASSTGLAGVNEQFF	TGTGCCAGTAGTACAGGACTAGCGGGAGTCAATGAGCAGTTCTTC
TRBD2	TRBV27	TRBJ2-5	-	16	CASSLRAGGMVVTQYF	TGTGCCAGCAGTTTACGTGCGGGAGGGATGGTGGTGACCCAGTACTTC
TRBD1	TRBV10-1	TRBJ2-7	once	15	CASIRGQPPSYEQYF	TGCGCCAGCATCAGGGGACAGCCTCCCTCCTACGAGCAGTACTTC
TRBD1	TRBV9	TRBJ1-5	-	15	CASSAGQGVNQPQHF	TGTGCCAGCAGCGCGGGACAGGGGGTCAATCAGCCCCAGCATTTT
-	TRBV7-2	TRBJ1-2	once	13	CASSPPGSYGYTF	TGTGCCAGCAGCCCCCCCGGGAGCTATGGCTACACCTTC
TRBD1	TRBV7-9	TRBJ2-1	-	15	CASSLLTGVNNEQFF	TGTGCCAGCAGCTTACTGACAGGGGTTAATAATGAGCAGTTCTTC
TRBD1	TRBV18	TRBJ1-2	-	16	CASSPGQGVSSAGYTF	TGTGCCAGCTCGCCGGGACAGGGGGTTTCCTCGGCTGGCTACACCTTC
-	TRBV5-6	TRBJ1-6	-	14	CASSLAGKGSPLHF	TGTGCCAGCAGCTTGGCGGGTAAAGGTTCACCCCTCCACTTT
TRBD1	TRBV19	TRBJ2-1	-	16	CASTSLGQLGYNEQFF	TGTGCCAGTACCAGTTTGGGACAGTTGGGCTACAATGAGCAGTTCTTC
-	TRBV19	TRBJ1-1	-	14	CASSMQDKNTEAFF	TGTGCCAGTAGTATGCAGGATAAGAACACTGAAGCTTTCTTT
-	TRBV6-4	TRBJ1-5	-	17	CASSDRGEGWGNQPQHF	TGTGCCAGCAGTGATCGGGGTGAAGGATGGGGCAATCAGCCCCAGCATTTT
TRBD2	TRBV2	TRBJ2-2	-	16	CASSASGGAITGELFF	TGTGCCAGCAGTGCTAGCGGGGGGGCGATAACCGGGGAGCTGTTTTTT
-	TRBV7-9	TRBJ2-3	-	14	CASSSTASTDTQYF	TGTGCCAGCAGCTCGACAGCTAGCACAGATACGCAGTATTTT
TRBD1	TRBV11-3	TRBJ2-7	-	13	CASSPGQGYEQYF	TGTGCCAGCAGCCCCGGACAGGGCTACGAGCAGTACTTC
-	TRBV21-1	TRBJ2-5	-	14	CASSRRTPQETQYF	TGTGCCAGCAGCAGGCGGACACCTCAAGAGACCCAGTACTTC
-	TRBV7-3	TRBJ1-3	-	14	CASSPSGLGNTIYF	TGTGCCAGCAGCCCTTCTGGACTTGGAAACACCATATATTTT
TRBD1	TRBV20-1	TRBJ2-5	-	11	CSAQDRATQYF	TGCAGTGCCCAGGACAGGGCGACCCAGTACTTC
TRBD2	TRBV5-1	TRBJ2-2	-	19	CASSPPLAGGNSNTGELFF	TGCGCCAGCAGCCCCCCGTTAGCGGGGGGAAACTCGAACACCGGGGAGCTGTTTTTT
TRBD1	TRBV7-9	TRBJ1-1	-	17	CASSSPGTGGAKTEAFF	TGTGCCAGCAGCTCCCCCGGGACAGGGGGCGCGAAGACTGAAGCTTTCTTT
-	TRBV30	TRBJ1-1	-	15	CAWSVGTNMGGKAFF	TGTGCCTGGAGTGTAGGGACTAATATGGGGGGCAAGGCTTTCTTT
-	TRBV19	TRBJ2-7	-	13	CASSGGIPYEQYF	TGTGCCAGTAGTGGCGGTATCCCCTACGAGCAGTACTTC
-	TRBV9	TRBJ2-4	-	15	CASSPVHSRKNIQYF	TGTGCCAGCAGCCCCGTTCACAGTCGGAAAAACATTCAGTACTTC
TRBD1	TRBV7-2	TRBJ2-7	-	14	CASSLYRGPYEQYF	TGTGCCAGCAGCTTATATAGGGGGCCCTACGAGCAGTACTTC
TRBD2	TRBV30	TRBJ2-1	-	14	CAWVGLAGLGEQFF	TGTGCCTGGGTTGGACTAGCGGGGTTAGGGGAGCAGTTCTTC
TRBD2	TRBV7-9	TRBJ2-6	-	17	CASSSRRGGGGANVLTF	TGTGCCAGCAGCTCACGACGGGGGGGCGGTGGGGCCAACGTCCTGACTTTC
-	TRBV25-1	TRBJ2-1	-	15	CASSADSAGFNEQFF	TGTGCCAGCAGTGCGGACAGCGCGGGTTTCAATGAGCAGTTCTTC
TRBD1	TRBV11-1	TRBJ2-7	once	13	CASGGQGSYEQYF	TGTGCCAGCGGGGGACAGGGGTCCTACGAGCAGTACTTC
-	TRBV7-9	TRBJ2-2	-	18	CASSLPQGSRSNTGELFF	TGTGCCAGCAGCTTACCACAGGGTAGTAGGTCGAACACCGGGGAGCTGTTTTTT
-	TRBV11-2	TRBJ1-4	-	15	CASTQSQGTNEKLFF	TGTGCCAGCACCCAATCACAGGGAACTAATGAAAAACTGTTTTTT